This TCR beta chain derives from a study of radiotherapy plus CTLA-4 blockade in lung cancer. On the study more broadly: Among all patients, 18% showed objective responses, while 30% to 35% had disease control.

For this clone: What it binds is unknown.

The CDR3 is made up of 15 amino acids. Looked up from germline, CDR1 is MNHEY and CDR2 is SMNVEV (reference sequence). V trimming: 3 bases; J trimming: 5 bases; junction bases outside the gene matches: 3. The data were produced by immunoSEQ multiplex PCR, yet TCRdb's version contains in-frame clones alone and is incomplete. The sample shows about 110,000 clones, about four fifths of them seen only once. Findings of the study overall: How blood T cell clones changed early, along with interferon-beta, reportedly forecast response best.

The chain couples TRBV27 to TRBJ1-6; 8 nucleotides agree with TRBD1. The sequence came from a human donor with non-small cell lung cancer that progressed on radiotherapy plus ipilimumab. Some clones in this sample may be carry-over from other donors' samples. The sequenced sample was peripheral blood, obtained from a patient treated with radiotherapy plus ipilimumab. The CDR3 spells CASSFLDRDNSPLHF. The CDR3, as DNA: TGTGCCAGCAGTTTCTTGGACAGGGATAATTCACCCCTCCACTTT.